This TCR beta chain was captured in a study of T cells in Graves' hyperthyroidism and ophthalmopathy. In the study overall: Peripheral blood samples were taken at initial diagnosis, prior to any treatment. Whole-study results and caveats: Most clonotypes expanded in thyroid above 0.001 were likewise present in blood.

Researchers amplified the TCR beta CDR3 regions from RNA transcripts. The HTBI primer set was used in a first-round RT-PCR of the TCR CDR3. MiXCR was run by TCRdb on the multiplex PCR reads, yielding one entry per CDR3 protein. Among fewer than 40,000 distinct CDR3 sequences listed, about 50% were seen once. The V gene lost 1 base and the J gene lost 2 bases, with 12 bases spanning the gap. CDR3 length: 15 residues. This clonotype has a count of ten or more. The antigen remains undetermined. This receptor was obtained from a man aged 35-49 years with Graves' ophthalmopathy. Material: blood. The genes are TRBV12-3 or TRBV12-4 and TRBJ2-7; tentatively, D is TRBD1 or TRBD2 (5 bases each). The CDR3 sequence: CASSLGGRTPYEQYF. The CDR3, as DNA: TGTGCCAGCAGTTTAGGGGGACGCACTCCCTACGAGCAGTACTTC.